This TCR beta chain is from a study of blood T cells in healthy people across ages. Whole-study results and caveats: The fall in TCR beta diversity per million T cells was roughly linear with age. The study regarded diversity estimates from one million T cells as underestimates.

Per sample, extraction of total RNA gave at least 5.5 micrograms in every case. This clonotype was counted at least ten times. Its specificity is unknown. The germline gene is not matched at one end of the junction; a read error may be the cause. Next came a second PCR, run for about 7 to 12 cycles, which used a sample-barcoded 5' primer along with a J-beta primer mix. TCRdb analysed the 5' RACE reads with MiXCR anew, one entry per CDR3 protein. The sample has about a million distinct CDR3 sequences, around two fifths seen once. The material sequenced was blood. The TCR comes from a man younger than 35 in good health.

The CDR3 is CASSPTQETQYF. Here the CDR3 DNA reads TGTGCCAGCAGCCCTACTCAAGAGACCCAGTACTTC. The V and J genes are TRBV5-1 and TRBJ2-5; D not certain. CDR3 length: 12 residues. Per germline, CDR1 SGHRS and CDR2 YFSETQ.